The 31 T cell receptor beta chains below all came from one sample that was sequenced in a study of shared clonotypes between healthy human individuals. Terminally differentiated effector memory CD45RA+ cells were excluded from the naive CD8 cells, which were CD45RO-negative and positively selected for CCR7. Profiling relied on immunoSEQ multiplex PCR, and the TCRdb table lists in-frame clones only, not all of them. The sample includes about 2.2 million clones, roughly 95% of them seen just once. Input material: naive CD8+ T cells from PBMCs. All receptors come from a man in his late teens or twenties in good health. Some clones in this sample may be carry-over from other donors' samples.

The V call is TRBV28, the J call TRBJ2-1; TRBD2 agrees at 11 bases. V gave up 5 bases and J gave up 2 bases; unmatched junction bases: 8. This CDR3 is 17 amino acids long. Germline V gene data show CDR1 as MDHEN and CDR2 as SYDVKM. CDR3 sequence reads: CASSHPRTSGPYNEQFF. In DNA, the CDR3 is TGTGCCAGCAGTCATCCACGGACTAGCGGGCCCTACAATGAGCAGTTCTTC.

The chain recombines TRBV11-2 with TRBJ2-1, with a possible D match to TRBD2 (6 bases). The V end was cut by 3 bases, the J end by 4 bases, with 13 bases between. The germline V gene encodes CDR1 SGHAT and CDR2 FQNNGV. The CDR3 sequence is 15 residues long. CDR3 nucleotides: TGTGCCAGCAGCTTTGTAACCAGCGGGTACAATGAGCAGTTCTTC. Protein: CASSFVTSGYNEQFF.

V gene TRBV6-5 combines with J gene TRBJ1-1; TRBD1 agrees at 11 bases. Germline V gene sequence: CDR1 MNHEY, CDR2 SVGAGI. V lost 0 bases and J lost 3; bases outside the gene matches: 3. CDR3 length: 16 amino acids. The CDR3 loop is CASSYSRDRGDTEAFF. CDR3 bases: TGTGCCAGCAGTTACTCGAGGGACAGGGGGGACACTGAAGCTTTCTTT.

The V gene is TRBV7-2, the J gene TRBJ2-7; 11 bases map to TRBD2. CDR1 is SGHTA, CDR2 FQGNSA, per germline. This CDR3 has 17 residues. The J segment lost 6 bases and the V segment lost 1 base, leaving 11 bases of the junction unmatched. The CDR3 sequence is CASSLGVKLAGGGEQYF. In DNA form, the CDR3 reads TGTGCCAGCAGCTTAGGTGTAAAGCTAGCGGGAGGTGGCGAGCAGTACTTC.

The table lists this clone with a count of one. CDR3 sequence: CASSQPGLAVRNTGELFF. The CDR3 nucleotides read TGTGCCAGCTCACAACCGGGACTAGCGGTGAGGAACACCGGGGAGCTGTTTTTT. The rearrangement joins TRBV18 to TRBJ2-2, with 11 bases that match TRBD2. CDR1 KGHSH and CDR2 LQKENI come from the germline V gene. V lost 4 bases to trimming and J lost 1 base; unmatched junction nucleotides: 8. The length of the CDR3 is 18 residues.

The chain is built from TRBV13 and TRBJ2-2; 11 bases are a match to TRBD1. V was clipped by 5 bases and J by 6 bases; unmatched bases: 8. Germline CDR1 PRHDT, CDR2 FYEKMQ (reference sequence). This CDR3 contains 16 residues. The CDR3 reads CASSGPGQGAAGELFF. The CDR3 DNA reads TGTGCCAGCAGCGGTCCTGGACAGGGGGCCGCCGGGGAGCTGTTTTTT.

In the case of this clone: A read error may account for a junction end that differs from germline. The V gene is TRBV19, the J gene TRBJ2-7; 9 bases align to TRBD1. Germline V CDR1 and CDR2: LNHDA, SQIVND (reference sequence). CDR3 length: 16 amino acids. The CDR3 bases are TGTGCCAGTAGTCTAGACACCGGGACAGGGTCCTACGAGCAGTACTTC. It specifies CASSLDTGTGSYEQYF.

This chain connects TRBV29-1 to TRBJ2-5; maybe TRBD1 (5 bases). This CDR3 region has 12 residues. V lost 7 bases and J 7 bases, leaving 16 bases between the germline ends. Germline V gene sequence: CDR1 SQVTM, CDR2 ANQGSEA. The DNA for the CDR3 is TGCAGCGGGCTGGACACACGCGGGACCCAGTACTTC. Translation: CSGLDTRGTQYF. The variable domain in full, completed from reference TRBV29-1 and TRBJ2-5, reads SAVISQKPSRDICQRGTSLTIQCQVDSQVTMMFWYRQQPGQSLTLIATANQGSEATYESGFVIDKFPISRPNLTFSTLTVSNMSPEDSSIYLCSGLDTRGTQYFGPGTRLLVL.

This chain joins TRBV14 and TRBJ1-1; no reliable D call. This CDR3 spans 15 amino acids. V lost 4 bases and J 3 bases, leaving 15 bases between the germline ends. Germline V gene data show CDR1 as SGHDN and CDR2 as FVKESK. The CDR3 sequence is CASSPRTNGDTEAFF. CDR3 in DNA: TGTGCCAGCAGCCCCAGAACTAACGGGGACACTGAAGCTTTCTTT.

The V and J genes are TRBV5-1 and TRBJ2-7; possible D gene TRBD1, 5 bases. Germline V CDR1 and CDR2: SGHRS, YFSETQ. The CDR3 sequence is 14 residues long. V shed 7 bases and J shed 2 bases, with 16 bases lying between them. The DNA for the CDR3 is TGCGCCAGCGGCGACCGACAGAACCCCTACGAGCAGTACTTC. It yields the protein CASGDRQNPYEQYF.

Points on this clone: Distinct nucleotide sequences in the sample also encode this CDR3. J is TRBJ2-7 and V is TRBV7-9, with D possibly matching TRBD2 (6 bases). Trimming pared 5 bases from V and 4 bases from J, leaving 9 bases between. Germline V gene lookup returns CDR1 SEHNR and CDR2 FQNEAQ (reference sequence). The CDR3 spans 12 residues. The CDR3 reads CASSPGGYEQYF. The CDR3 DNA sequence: TGTGCCAGCAGCCCAGGAGGGTACGAGCAGTACTTC.

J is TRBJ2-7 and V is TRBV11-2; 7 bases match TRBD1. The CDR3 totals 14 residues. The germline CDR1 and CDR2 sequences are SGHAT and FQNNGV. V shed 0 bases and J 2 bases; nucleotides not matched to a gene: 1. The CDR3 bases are TGTGCCAGCAGCTTAGATCAGGGGGCCTACGAGCAGTACTTC. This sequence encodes CASSLDQGAYEQYF.

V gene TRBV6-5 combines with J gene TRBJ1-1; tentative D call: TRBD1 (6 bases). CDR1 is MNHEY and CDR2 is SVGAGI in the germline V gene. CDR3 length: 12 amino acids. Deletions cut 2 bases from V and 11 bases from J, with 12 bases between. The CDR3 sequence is CASSYDGTLAFF. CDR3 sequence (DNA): TGTGCCAGCAGTTACGATGGGACATTGGCTTTCTTT.

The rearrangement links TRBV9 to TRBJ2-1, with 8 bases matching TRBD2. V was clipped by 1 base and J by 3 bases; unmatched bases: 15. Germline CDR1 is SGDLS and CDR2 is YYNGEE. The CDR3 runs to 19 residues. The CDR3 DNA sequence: TGTGCCAGCAGCGTATGGGGTCTGAGCGGGAGTAACAACTACAATGAGCAGTTCTTC. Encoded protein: CASSVWGLSGSNNYNEQFF.

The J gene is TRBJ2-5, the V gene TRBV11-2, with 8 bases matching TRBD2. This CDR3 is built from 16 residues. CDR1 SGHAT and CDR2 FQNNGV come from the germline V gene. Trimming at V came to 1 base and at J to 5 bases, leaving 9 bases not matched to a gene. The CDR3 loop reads CASSLVPGGPGETQYF. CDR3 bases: TGTGCCAGCAGCTTAGTACCGGGAGGGCCGGGGGAGACCCAGTACTTC.

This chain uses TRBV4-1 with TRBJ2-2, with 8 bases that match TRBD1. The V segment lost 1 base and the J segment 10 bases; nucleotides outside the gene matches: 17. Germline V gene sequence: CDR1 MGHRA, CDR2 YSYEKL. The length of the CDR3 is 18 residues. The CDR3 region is CASSQGGTGLREPEELFF. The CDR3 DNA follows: TGCGCCAGCAGCCAAGGCGGGACAGGCTTACGGGAACCCGAGGAGCTGTTTTTT.

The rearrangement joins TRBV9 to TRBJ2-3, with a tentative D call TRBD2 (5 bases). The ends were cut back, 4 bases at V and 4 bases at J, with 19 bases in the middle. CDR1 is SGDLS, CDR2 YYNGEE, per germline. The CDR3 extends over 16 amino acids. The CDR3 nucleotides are TGTGCCAGCAGCCCCTTATGGGGAGCGGCGGCAGATACGCAGTATTTT. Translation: CASSPLWGAAADTQYF.

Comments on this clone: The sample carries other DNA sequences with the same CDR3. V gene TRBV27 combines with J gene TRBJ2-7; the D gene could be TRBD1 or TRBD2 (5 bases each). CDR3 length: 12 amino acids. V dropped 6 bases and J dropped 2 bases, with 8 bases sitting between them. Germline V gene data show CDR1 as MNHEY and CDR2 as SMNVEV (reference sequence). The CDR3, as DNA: TGTGCCAGCAGCCGGGGCCCCTACGAGCAGTACTTC. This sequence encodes CASSRGPYEQYF.

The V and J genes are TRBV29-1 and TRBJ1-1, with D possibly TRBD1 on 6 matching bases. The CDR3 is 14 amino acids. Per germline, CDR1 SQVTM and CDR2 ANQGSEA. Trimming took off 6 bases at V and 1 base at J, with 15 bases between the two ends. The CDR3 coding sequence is TGCAGCGTGTTGAGACAGGCCAAGAACACTGAAGCTTTCTTT. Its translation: CSVLRQAKNTEAFF.

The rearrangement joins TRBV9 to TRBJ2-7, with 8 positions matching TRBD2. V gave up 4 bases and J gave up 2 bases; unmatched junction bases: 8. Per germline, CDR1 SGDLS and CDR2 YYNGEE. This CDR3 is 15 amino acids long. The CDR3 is CASSLSGSRAYEQYF. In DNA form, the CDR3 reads TGTGCCAGCAGCTTAAGCGGGAGTAGGGCCTACGAGCAGTACTTC.

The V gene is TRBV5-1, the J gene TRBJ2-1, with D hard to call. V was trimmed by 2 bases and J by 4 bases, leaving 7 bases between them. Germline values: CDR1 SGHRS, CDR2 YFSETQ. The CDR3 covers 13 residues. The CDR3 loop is CASSLNNYNEQFF. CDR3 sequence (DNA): TGCGCCAGCAGCTTAAACAATTACAATGAGCAGTTCTTC.

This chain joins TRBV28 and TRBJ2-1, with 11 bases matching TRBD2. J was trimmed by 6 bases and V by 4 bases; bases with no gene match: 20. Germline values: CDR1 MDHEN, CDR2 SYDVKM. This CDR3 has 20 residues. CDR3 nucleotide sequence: TGTGCCAGCAGTTCCAACCGACTAGCGGGACCCTCCTCGGGGTTCAATGAGCAGTTCTTC. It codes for CASSSNRLAGPSSGFNEQFF.

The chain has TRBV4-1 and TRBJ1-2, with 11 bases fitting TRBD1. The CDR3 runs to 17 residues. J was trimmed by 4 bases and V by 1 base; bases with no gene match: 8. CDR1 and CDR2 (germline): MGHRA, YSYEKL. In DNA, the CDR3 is TGCGCCAGCAGCCAAGTCCCCGGACAGGGGGCGGTCTATGGCTACACCTTC. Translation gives CASSQVPGQGAVYGYTF.

The CDR3, as DNA: TGTGCCAGCAGCTGGGGACAGAACACCGGGGAGCTGTTTTTT. This gives the protein CASSWGQNTGELFF. The chain recombines TRBV5-4 with TRBJ2-2; D is possibly TRBD1 (6 bases). The V gene's germline CDR1 is SGHNT and CDR2 YYREEE (reference sequence). V shed 3 bases and J shed 1 base, with 7 bases lying between them. CDR3 length: 14 residues.

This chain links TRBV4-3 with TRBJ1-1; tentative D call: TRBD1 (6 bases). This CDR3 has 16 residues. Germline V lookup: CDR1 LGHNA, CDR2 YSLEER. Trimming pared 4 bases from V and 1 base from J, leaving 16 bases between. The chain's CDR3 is CASSPGGRFSNTEAFF. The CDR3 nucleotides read TGCGCCAGCAGCCCTGGGGGCCGGTTCTCGAACACTGAAGCTTTCTTT.

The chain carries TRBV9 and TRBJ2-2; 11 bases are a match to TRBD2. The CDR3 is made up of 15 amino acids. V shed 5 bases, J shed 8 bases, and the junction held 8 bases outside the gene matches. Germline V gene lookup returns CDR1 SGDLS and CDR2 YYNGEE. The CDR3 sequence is CASRAGTSGPGELFF. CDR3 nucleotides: TGTGCCAGCAGAGCCGGGACTAGCGGCCCGGGGGAGCTGTTTTTT.

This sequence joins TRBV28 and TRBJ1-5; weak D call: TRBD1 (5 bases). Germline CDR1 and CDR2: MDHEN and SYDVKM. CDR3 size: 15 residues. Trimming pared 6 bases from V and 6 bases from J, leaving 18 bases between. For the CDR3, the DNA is TGTGCCAGCAGACCTACGGACACCCGGGGTCAGCCCCAGCATTTT. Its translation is CASRPTDTRGQPQHF.

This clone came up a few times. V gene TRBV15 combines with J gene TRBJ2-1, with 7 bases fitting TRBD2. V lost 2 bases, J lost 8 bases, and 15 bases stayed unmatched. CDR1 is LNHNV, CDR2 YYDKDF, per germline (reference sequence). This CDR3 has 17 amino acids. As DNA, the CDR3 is TGTGCCACCAGCAGAAGTACGGGCCTACCTCTAGCGGATGAGCAGTTCTTC. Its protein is CATSRSTGLPLADEQFF.

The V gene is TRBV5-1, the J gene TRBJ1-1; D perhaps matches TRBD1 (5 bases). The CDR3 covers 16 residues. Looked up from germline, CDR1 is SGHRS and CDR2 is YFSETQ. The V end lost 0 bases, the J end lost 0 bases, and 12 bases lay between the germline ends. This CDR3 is CASSLGPQGLNTEAFF. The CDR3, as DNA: TGCGCCAGCAGCTTGGGCCCTCAGGGATTGAACACTGAAGCTTTCTTT.

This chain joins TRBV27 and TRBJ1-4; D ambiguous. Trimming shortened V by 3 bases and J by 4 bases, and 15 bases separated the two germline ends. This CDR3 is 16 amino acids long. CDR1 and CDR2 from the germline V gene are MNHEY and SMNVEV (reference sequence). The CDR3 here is CASSLVGGPYNEKLFF. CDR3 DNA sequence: TGTGCCAGCAGTTTGGTCGGAGGGCCGTATAATGAAAAACTGTTTTTT.

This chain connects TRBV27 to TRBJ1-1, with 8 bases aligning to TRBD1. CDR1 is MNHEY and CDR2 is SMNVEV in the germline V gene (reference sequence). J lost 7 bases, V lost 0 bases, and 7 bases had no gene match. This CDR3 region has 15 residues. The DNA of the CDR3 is TGTGCCAGCAGTTTATCCCCAGGGGGCAGGGGTGAAGCTTTCTTT. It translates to CASSLSPGGRGEAFF.